This T cell receptor beta chain appears in the sequencing data of a study of cytomegalovirus exposure and HLA in healthy donors. General observations from the study: A reported reduction in N-insertions relative to the approximately 600-donor mean was seen in an Asian-associated ancestry cluster in a later analysis.

The CDR3 spans 15 residues. The V gene's germline CDR1 is LGHNT and CDR2 FRNRAP. V lost 3 bases to trimming and J lost 8 bases, with 16 bases between them. Comments on this clone: The antigen remains unidentified.

Both 60 Vbeta primers and 13 Jbeta primers went into the PCR. Method: immunoSEQ multiplex PCR; TCRdb's copy keeps in-frame clones and lacks some. The sample gives 150,000 to 200,000 clones, nearly 70% of which show up once; about 9.4% is in the top ten. The specimen was PBMCs. The sequence was collected from a man aged 25-45 years in good health and CMV-seropositive. The rearrangement uses TRBV12-5 and TRBJ1-4, with D perhaps matching TRBD1 (6 bases). CDR3: CASGFTGKGREKLFF. CDR3 nucleotides: TGTGCTAGTGGTTTTACAGGGAAGGGCCGAGAAAAACTGTTTTTT.